This T cell receptor beta chain was documented in a study of a mutant IDH1 vaccine in newly diagnosed glioma. Sequencing used immunoSEQ multiplex PCR; TCRdb keeps in-frame clones, though not all of them. The profile shows 34,000 or so clones, 81% of them singletons. Notes on this clone: Its specificity is not known.

V lost 0 bases, J lost 7 bases, and 2 bases lay in between. The CDR3 is 11 residues long. CDR1 SGDLS and CDR2 YYNGEE come from the germline V gene. The time point was: week 35, safety follow-up. The vaccine gave 300 ug of a 20-mer mutant IDH1 peptide subcutaneously per dose. This sequence originates from a man between 25 and 39 years old with glioma. The gene calls are TRBV9 and TRBJ1-3; no definite D call. The sample in question was PBMCs, obtained from a glioma patient whose treatment included an IDH1 peptide vaccine. The CDR3 DNA is TGTGCCAGCAGCGTAGGTAACACCATATATTTT. It yields the protein CASSVGNTIYF.